The 6 T cell receptor beta chains below come from one sample, sequenced in a study of shared clonotypes between healthy human individuals. Profiled with immunoSEQ multiplex PCR; TCRdb holds only in-frame clones, not every one. The repertoire has 2 million or so clones, approximately 94% of them found once; the top ten carry roughly 1%. Naivety among CD8 cells was defined by CD45RO negativity and positive CCR7 selection, thereby excluding terminally differentiated effector memory CD45RA+ cells. Sequenced: naive CD8+ T cells sorted from blood. These TCRs come from a man aged 18 to 35 in good health.

The V gene is TRBV6-5, the J gene TRBJ1-1; possible D gene TRBD1, 5 bases. The CDR3 runs to 14 residues. V lost 2 bases and J lost 4, with 11 bases in between. Germline V lookup: CDR1 MNHEY, CDR2 SVGAGI. The CDR3 bases are TGTGCCAGCAGTTACCGAGGGGCTGGCACTGAAGCTTTCTTT. Amino acid sequence: CASSYRGAGTEAFF.

The gene calls are TRBV7-9 and TRBJ2-7, with 8 bases fitting TRBD2. CDR1 is SEHNR and CDR2 is FQNEAQ in the germline V gene (reference sequence). With V trimmed by 5 bases and J by 0 bases, 6 bases remained unmatched. There are 15 residues in the CDR3. The CDR3 DNA reads TGTGCCAGCAGCCCCTTTAGCGGGGCCTCCTACGAGCAGTACTTC. This sequence encodes CASSPFSGASYEQYF.

V gene TRBV6-5 combines with J gene TRBJ2-3; TRBD1 might be the D (6 bases). In germline, CDR1 is MNHEY, CDR2 SVGAGI. Trimming stripped 5 bases from V and 3 bases from J, with 15 bases between. This CDR3 is 15 amino acids long. CDR3 sequence (DNA): TGTGCCAGCAGTGCAAACCCAGGGGCAACAGATACGCAGTATTTT. Protein sequence: CASSANPGATDTQYF.

This sequence joins TRBV7-8 and TRBJ2-1, with D possibly being TRBD2 (7 bases). This CDR3 is 17 amino acids long. Germline assignment: CDR1 SGHVS and CDR2 FQNEAQ. V shed 4 bases and J shed 3 bases, with 19 bases lying between them. CDR3 nucleotides: TGTGCCAGCAGCTCCCTCGACGGGGGGCCAATCTACAATGAGCAGTTCTTC. Protein product: CASSSLDGGPIYNEQFF.

The chain is built from TRBV6-7 and TRBJ2-1, with 7 bases fitting TRBD2. TRBV6-7 is classed as an ORF, of uncertain function. This CDR3 is built from 16 residues. V was clipped by 4 bases and J by 5 bases; unmatched bases: 11. The CDR3: CASSCPGLVADNEQFF. CDR3 DNA sequence: TGTGCCAGCAGTTGTCCCGGACTAGTCGCCGACAATGAGCAGTTCTTC.

This clone was recorded once. The J gene is TRBJ2-1, the V gene TRBV10-1; unclear D gene. V lost 2 bases and J 2 bases, leaving 10 bases between the germline ends. The germline CDR1 and CDR2 sequences are WNHNN and SYGVQD (reference sequence). The CDR3 is 15 residues long. CDR3: CASSELLEPYNEQFF. The CDR3 nucleotides read TGCGCCAGCAGTGAGCTTCTAGAACCCTACAATGAGCAGTTCTTC.